These T cell receptor beta chains were read from a single sample in a study of cytomegalovirus exposure and HLA in healthy donors. Clones were sequenced by immunoSEQ multiplex PCR, and TCRdb holds only the in-frame ones, with some missing. Among 160,000 or so clones listed, about 85% were seen once. The specimen was PBMCs. The source of these receptors is a woman aged 18-29 years in good health and CMV-seronegative. CDR3s include the opening cysteine and the closing phenylalanine or tryptophan. Fields, in order: clone size, CDR3 length, J gene, D gene, V gene, CDR3 protein, CDR3 DNA. D genes are given only for firm matches. Part of the rows lack a size; the others show once, few, many or a class for expanded clones.

few	15	TRBJ1-6	NA	TRBV4-3	CASSQGGEGHSPLHF	TGCGCCAGCAGCCAAGGGGGAGAGGGTCATTCACCCCTCCACTTT
few	11	TRBJ2-2	TRBD1	TRBV20-1	CSARTGGELFF	TGCAGTGCGAGGACAGGAGGGGAGCTGTTTTTT
NA	15	TRBJ2-5	TRBD1	TRBV25-1	CASRSGQGIQETQYF	TGTGCCAGCAGATCCGGACAGGGGATTCAAGAGACCCAGTACTTC
NA	12	TRBJ1-6	TRBD1	TRBV5-4	CASSSGGSPLHF	TGTGCCAGCAGCTCAGGGGGTTCACCCCTCCACTTT
once	16	TRBJ2-2	TRBD1	TRBV4-1	CASSQGGQGNTGELFF	TGCGCCAGCAGCCAGGGGGGACAGGGGAACACCGGGGAGCTGTTTTTT
NA	12	TRBJ2-7	NA	TRBV18	CASSPTYYEQYF	TGTGCCAGCTCACCAACATACTACGAGCAGTACTTC
NA	15	TRBJ2-3	NA	TRBV2	CASSDFQSSTDTQYF	TGTGCCAGCAGTGACTTTCAGTCTAGCACAGATACGCAGTATTTT
NA	16	TRBJ1-4	NA	TRBV15	CATSRDSGATNEKLFF	TGTGCCACCAGCAGAGACTCAGGGGCAACTAATGAAAAACTGTTTTTT
NA	16	TRBJ1-2	TRBD1	TRBV28	CASSGLPGQGYYGYTF	TGTGCCAGCAGCGGCCTTCCGGGACAGGGGTACTATGGCTACACCTTC
NA	15	TRBJ2-5	TRBD2	TRBV7-2	CASSLEAGRQETQYF	TGTGCCAGCAGCTTAGAAGCGGGGCGTCAAGAGACCCAGTACTTC
NA	16	TRBJ2-7	TRBD2	TRBV5-4	CASSPKGAGGPGEQYF	TGTGCCAGCAGTCCCAAAGGCGCGGGAGGGCCGGGTGAGCAGTACTTC
NA	16	TRBJ2-7	NA	TRBV7-6	CASSLNRDSTPHEQYF	TGTGCCAGCAGCCTGAACCGGGACTCAACCCCCCACGAGCAGTACTTC
NA	14	TRBJ2-1	NA	TRBV27	CASSFWRNYNEQFF	TGTGCCAGCAGTTTTTGGCGGAACTACAATGAGCAGTTCTTC
NA	11	TRBJ2-5	NA	TRBV21-1	CASLRVETQYF	TGTGCCAGCCTACGGGTAGAGACCCAGTACTTC
few	14	TRBJ2-3	TRBD2	TRBV28	CASSWGGDADTQYF	TGTGCCAGCAGTTGGGGGGGGGATGCAGATACGCAGTATTTT
NA	14	TRBJ1-2	TRBD1	TRBV25-1	CASTDLGGGGGYTF	TGTGCCAGCACTGATTTAGGGGGCGGAGGAGGCTACACCTTC
few	17	TRBJ1-6	TRBD1	TRBV5-1	CASSLLRTGLYNSPLHF	TGCGCCAGCAGCTTGCTCCGGACAGGGCTCTATAATTCACCCCTCCACTTT
NA	13	TRBJ2-1	NA	TRBV6-6	CASRRASYNEQFF	TGTGCCAGTCGGCGGGCCTCCTACAATGAGCAGTTCTTC